This T cell receptor (beta chain) was identified in a study of blood T cell repertoires in COVID-19. Study-level background: Sample material is recorded as cDNA or gDNA derived from T cells, B-cell-depleted T cells, or PBMCs.

Here immunoSEQ multiplex PCR was the method, and the copy in TCRdb shows in-frame clones only, minus some. The table lists about 670,000 clones, about 90% of them singletons. CDR3 length: 12 residues. V was trimmed by 3 bases and J by 7 bases, leaving 6 bases between them. From germline, CDR1 is KGHSH and CDR2 LQKENI. The TCR comes from a woman aged 18-30 years with acute or convalescent COVID-19. J is TRBJ2-2 and V is TRBV18; D gene ambiguous. The sample taken for sequencing was peripheral blood. The CDR3 here is CASSPGGGELFF. Here the CDR3 DNA reads TGTGCCAGCTCACCTGGCGGCGGGGAGCTGTTTTTT. Based on the CDR3 plus reference TRBV18 and TRBJ2-2, the full variable domain is NAGVMQNPRHLVRRRGQEARLRCSPMKGHSHVYWYRQLPEEGLKFMVYLQKENIIDESGMPKERFSAEFPKEGPSILRIQQVVRGDSAAYFCASSPGGGELFFGEGSRLTVL.